A selection of T cell receptor beta chains follows, all from one sample in a study of cytomegalovirus exposure and HLA in healthy donors. Assay: immunoSEQ multiplex PCR; the TCRdb copy retains only in-frame clones and omits some. The sample holds roughly 150,000 clones, 70% to 80% seen once. Specimen: PBMCs. All receptors come from a male donor in good health and CMV-seronegative. The CDR3 runs from the conserved cysteine through the conserved F or W. The D gene is left open where the match is weak. Rows give clone size only sometimes, using once, few, many, or a class for an expanded clone.

>-|TRBJ2-3|-|TRBV4-2
TGTGCCAGCAGCCAACCCTCACCTAAAAGCACAGATACGCAGTATTTT
CASSQPSPKSTDTQYF
>-|TRBJ1-5|TRBD1|TRBV18
TGTGCCAGCTCACCACAGGAGGGGGCACGTCAGCCCCAGCATTTT
CASSPQEGARQPQHF
>-|TRBJ1-2|-|TRBV5-1
TGCGCCAGCAGCTTGGTTTTGGCAGATGGCTACACCTTC
CASSLVLADGYTF
>-|TRBJ2-1|TRBD2|TRBV5-1
TGCGCCAGCAGCAGGGGACTAGCGGGGCCCCTCAATGAGCAGTTCTTC
CASSRGLAGPLNEQFF
>few|TRBJ2-7|-|TRBV6-6
TGTGCCAGCAGTTACGGGCCTGGATCCTACGAGCAGTACTTC
CASSYGPGSYEQYF
>once|TRBJ1-2|-|TRBV29-1
TGCAGCGTTGATGGACGGGAGGGCTACACCTTC
CSVDGREGYTF
>-|TRBJ2-1|TRBD1|TRBV5-1
TGCGCCAGCAGTCCTCGCCGCCCAATGAAACCGGGACAGGGAGGCCAGGAGCAGTTCTTC
CASSPRRPMKPGQGGQEQFF
>-|TRBJ2-5|TRBD2|TRBV2
TGTGCCAGCAGTGGTCCTAGCGGAATACAAGAGACCCAGTACTTC
CASSGPSGIQETQYF
>-|TRBJ2-3|-|TRBV27
TGTGCCAGCAGCGAACCAGGATCTAGCACAGATACGCAGTATTTT
CASSEPGSSTDTQYF
>-|TRBJ2-7|-|TRBV6-6
TGTGCCAGCAGTTTCGGGAGCGGGTCCTCCTACGAGCAGTACTTC
CASSFGSGSSYEQYF
>-|TRBJ2-7|TRBD2|TRBV9
TGTGCCAGCAGCGTAGCGGGGGGGCCAGCGGGCGAGCAGTACTTC
CASSVAGGPAGEQYF
>-|TRBJ1-5|TRBD1|TRBV27
TGTGCCAGCAGTCCCGCTACAGGGGGCATTAATCAGCCCCAGCATTTT
CASSPATGGINQPQHF
>-|TRBJ2-7|TRBD2|TRBV11-2
TGTGCCAGCAGCTTAAGCGGGGGGGCCGTCTACGAGCAGTACTTC
CASSLSGGAVYEQYF
>-|TRBJ1-1|-|TRBV10-3
TGTGCCATCAGCCATCCACCGAGGGGGGGATACACTGAAGCTTTCTTT
CAISHPPRGGYTEAFF
>-|TRBJ2-2|-|TRBV9
TGTGCCAGCAGGGTACTCCTCAACACCGGGGAGCTGTTTTTT
CASRVLLNTGELFF
>-|TRBJ2-7|TRBD1|TRBV5-1
TGCGCCAGCAGGACCGGGGGACAGGGTAACCCCTACGAGCAGTACTTC
CASRTGGQGNPYEQYF
>once|TRBJ1-5|-|TRBV7-2
TGTGCCAGCAGCCAAGCAATTCAAGGGGCGCCCCAGCATTTT
CASSQAIQGAPQHF
>-|TRBJ1-2|-|TRBV6-5
TGTGCCAGCAGTTACAGGGGCGCACAGGGCTACACCTTC
CASSYRGAQGYTF
>-|TRBJ2-1|TRBD2|TRBV5-1
TGCGCCAGCAGCGGTGGCGGGAGTGGGGCACATGAGCAGTTCTTC
CASSGGGSGAHEQFF
>-|TRBJ1-2|TRBD1|TRBV5-4
TGTGCCAGCAGCTCACCGGGACAGGGTTTCTATGGCTACACCTTC
CASSSPGQGFYGYTF
>once|TRBJ1-2|-|TRBV29-1
TGCAGCGTGCTACAGGGCTACTATGGCTACACCTTC
CSVLQGYYGYTF
>once|TRBJ1-2|TRBD1|TRBV28
TGTGCCAGCACCTCCCCACAGGGGGCCAGCTATGGCTACACCTTC
CASTSPQGASYGYTF
>-|TRBJ1-1|-|TRBV2
TGTGCCAGCAGCGCCTTGTCCAGGGTAAACACTGAAGCTTTCTTT
CASSALSRVNTEAFF
>-|TRBJ2-7|TRBD1|TRBV18
TGTGCCAGCTCACCAGAGACAGGGACCTACGAGCAGTACTTC
CASSPETGTYEQYF
>-|TRBJ2-7|-|TRBV30
TGTGCCTGGAGTTACGGGTACGAGCAGTACTTC
CAWSYGYEQYF
>-|TRBJ2-2|TRBD2|TRBV9
TGTGCCAGCAGCGCGGGACTAGCGGGAGGTAGGAAGAGCACCGGGGAGCTGTTTTTT
CASSAGLAGGRKSTGELFF
>-|TRBJ2-1|-|TRBV11-3
TGTGCCAGCAGCTTCGATGAGAGCTCCTACAATGAGCAGTTCTTC
CASSFDESSYNEQFF
>-|TRBJ2-2|-|TRBV15
TGTGCCACCAGCCAAAGATCAGGGGCCGGGGAGCTGTTTTTT
CATSQRSGAGELFF
>-|TRBJ1-2|-|TRBV5-1
TGCGCCAGCAGCTTGGGGACGACAGACCTCAATGGCTACACCTTC
CASSLGTTDLNGYTF
>-|TRBJ2-5|-|TRBV7-2
TGTGCCAGCAACCCTTGGGGGGGGCCCCAAGAGACCCAGTACTTC
CASNPWGGPQETQYF
>few|TRBJ2-7|TRBD2|TRBV4-3
TGCGCCAGCAGCCAATCCTGGACTAGTTCGTACGAGCAGTACTTC
CASSQSWTSSYEQYF
>-|TRBJ1-2|-|TRBV11-2
TGTGCCAGCAGCCTGATACAGGGAGAGAACTATGGCTACACCTTC
CASSLIQGENYGYTF
>-|TRBJ1-1|-|TRBV30
TGTGCCTGGAGGGACACAGACACTGAAGCTTTCTTT
CAWRDTDTEAFF
>-|TRBJ2-3|-|TRBV5-1
TGCGCCAGCAGCTTGGCGACGGCGGGGCGAACAGATACGCAGTATTTT
CASSLATAGRTDTQYF
>-|TRBJ2-1|TRBD2|TRBV19
TGTGCCAGTAGCCAAAACGGGAGGAATAAAAATGAGCAGTTCTTC
CASSQNGRNKNEQFF
>-|TRBJ2-3|TRBD2|TRBV9
TGTGCCAGCAGCGTGGTAACTAGCGGGAGCGCAGATACGCAGTATTTT
CASSVVTSGSADTQYF
>-|TRBJ2-7|-|TRBV5-1
TGCGCCAGCAGCTTGGAAGCGGGTTTTTACTACGAGCAGTACTTC
CASSLEAGFYYEQYF
>-|TRBJ1-5|-|TRBV7-2
TGTGCCAGCAGCTTAGGTTACAATCAGCCCCAGCATTTT
CASSLGYNQPQHF
>-|TRBJ2-3|TRBD2|TRBV9
TGTGCCAGCAGCGTAGACGGGAGGGTTGGGGATACGCAGTATTTT
CASSVDGRVGDTQYF